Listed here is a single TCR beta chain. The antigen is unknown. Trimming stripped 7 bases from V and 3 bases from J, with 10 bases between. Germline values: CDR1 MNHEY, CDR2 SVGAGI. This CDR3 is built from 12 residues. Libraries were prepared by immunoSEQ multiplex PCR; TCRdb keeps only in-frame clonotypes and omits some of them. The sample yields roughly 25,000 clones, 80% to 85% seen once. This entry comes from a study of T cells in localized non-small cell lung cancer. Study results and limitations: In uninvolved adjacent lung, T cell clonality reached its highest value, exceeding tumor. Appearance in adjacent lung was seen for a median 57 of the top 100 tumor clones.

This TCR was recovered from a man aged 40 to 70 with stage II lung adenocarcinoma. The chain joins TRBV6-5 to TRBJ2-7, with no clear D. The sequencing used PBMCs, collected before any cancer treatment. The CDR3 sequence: CASKGTFYEQYF. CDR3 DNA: TGTGCCAGCAAGGGCACTTTCTACGAGCAGTACTTC.